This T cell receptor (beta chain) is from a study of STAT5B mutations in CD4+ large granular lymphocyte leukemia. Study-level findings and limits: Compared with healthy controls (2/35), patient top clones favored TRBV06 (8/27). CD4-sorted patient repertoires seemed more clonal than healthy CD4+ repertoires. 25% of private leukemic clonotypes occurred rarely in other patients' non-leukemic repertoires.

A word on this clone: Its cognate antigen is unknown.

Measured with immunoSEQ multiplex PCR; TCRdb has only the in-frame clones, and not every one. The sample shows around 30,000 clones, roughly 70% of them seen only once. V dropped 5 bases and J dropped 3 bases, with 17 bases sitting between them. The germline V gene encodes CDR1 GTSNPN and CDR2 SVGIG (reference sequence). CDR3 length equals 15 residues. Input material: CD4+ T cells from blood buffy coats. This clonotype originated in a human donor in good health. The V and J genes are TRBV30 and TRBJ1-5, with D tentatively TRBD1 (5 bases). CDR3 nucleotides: TGTGCCTGGGGAACGGGAGGGGACTACAATCAGCCCCAGCATTTT. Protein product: CAWGTGGDYNQPQHF.